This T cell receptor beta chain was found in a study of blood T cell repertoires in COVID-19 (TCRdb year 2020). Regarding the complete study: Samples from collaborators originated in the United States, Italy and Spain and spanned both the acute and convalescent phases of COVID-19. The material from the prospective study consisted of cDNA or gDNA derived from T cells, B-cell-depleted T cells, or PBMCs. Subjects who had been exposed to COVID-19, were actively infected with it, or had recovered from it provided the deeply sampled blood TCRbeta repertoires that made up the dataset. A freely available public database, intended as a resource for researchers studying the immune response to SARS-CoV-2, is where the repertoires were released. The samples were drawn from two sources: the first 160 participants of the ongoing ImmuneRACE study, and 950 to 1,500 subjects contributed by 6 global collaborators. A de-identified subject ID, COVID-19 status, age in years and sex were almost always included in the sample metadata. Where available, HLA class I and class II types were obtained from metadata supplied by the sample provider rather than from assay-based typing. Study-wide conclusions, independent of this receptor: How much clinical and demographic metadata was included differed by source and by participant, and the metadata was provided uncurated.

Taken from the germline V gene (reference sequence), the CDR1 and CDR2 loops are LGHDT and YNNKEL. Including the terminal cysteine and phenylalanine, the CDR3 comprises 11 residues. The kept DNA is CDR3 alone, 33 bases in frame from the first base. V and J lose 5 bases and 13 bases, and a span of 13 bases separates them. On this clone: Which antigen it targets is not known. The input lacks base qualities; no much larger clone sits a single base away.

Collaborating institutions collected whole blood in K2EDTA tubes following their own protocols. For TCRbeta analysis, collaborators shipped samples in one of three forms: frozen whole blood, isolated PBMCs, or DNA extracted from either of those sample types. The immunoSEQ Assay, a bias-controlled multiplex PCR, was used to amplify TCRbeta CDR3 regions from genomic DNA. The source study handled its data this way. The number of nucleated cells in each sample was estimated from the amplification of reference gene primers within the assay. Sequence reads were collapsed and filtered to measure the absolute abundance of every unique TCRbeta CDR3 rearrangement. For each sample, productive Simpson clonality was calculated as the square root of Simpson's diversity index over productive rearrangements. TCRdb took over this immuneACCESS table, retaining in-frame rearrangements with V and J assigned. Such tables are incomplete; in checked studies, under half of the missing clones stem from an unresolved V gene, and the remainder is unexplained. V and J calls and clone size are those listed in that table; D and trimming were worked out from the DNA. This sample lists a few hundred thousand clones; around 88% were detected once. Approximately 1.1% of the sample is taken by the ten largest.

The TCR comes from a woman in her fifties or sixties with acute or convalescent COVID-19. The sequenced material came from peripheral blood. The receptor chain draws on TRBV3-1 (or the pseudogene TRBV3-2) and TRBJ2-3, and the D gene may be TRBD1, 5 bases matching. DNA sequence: TGTGCCAGCAGCGACGGACAAGGGGAGTATTTT. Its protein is CASSDGQGEYF.